A selection of T cell receptor beta chains follows, all from one sample in a study of cytomegalovirus exposure and HLA in healthy donors. The table came from immunoSEQ multiplex PCR; TCRdb's copy has only in-frame clones and leaves some out. The table lists some 100,000 clones, 60% to 75% of them singletons, with 8% to 13% in the top ten. Input material: PBMCs. The receptors were sampled from a man aged 50-60 years in good health and CMV-seronegative. CDR3s include the opening cysteine and the closing phenylalanine or tryptophan. D genes are given only for firm matches. Not all rows give a size; the values are once, few, many and, for expanded clones, a class.

D,J,V,size,CDR3,DNA
TRBD2,TRBJ2-1,TRBV5-1,-,CASSPWTSGGNEQFF,TGCGCCAGCAGCCCCTGGACTAGCGGGGGGAATGAGCAGTTCTTC
TRBD2,TRBJ2-5,TRBV6-5,few,CASGIAGGETQYF,TGTGCCAGCGGAATAGCGGGTGGGGAGACCCAGTACTTC
TRBD2,TRBJ2-1,TRBV4-1,-,CASSQASSGSYNEQFF,TGCGCCAGCAGCCAGGCTTCTAGCGGGAGCTACAATGAGCAGTTCTTC
-,TRBJ1-1,TRBV6-5,-,CASSYERGRGTEAFF,TGTGCCAGCAGTTACGAAAGGGGCAGGGGTACTGAAGCTTTCTTT
TRBD1,TRBJ2-7,TRBV7-9,-,CASSLQDRGTREQYF,TGTGCCAGCAGCTTACAGGACAGGGGTACCCGCGAGCAGTACTTC
-,TRBJ2-1,TRBV4-1,few,CASSQVTSGGAGEQFF,TGCGCCAGCAGCCAAGTTACTAGTGGGGGGGCTGGTGAGCAGTTCTTC
TRBD2,TRBJ2-1,TRBV29-1,-,CSVEWTSAVNEQFF,TGCAGCGTTGAATGGACTAGCGCGGTCAATGAGCAGTTCTTC
-,TRBJ1-1,TRBV15,-,CATSRDYSTEAFF,TGTGCCACCAGCAGAGATTACAGCACTGAAGCTTTCTTT
-,TRBJ1-5,TRBV6-1,-,CASSVVALQPQHF,TGTGCCAGCAGTGTGGTGGCATTACAGCCCCAGCATTTT
TRBD2,TRBJ2-7,TRBV5-1,-,CASSEGTSSYEQYF,TGCGCCAGCAGCGAAGGGACTAGCTCCTACGAGCAGTACTTC
-,TRBJ2-3,TRBV5-6,-,CASSFSTTSTDTQYF,TGTGCCAGCAGCTTCTCCACCACTAGCACAGATACGCAGTATTTT
TRBD1,TRBJ1-5,TRBV9,-,CASSVEPGGNQPQHF,TGTGCCAGCAGCGTAGAGCCAGGGGGGAATCAGCCCCAGCATTTT
-,TRBJ1-4,TRBV29-1,-,CSVSGATNEKLFF,TGCAGCGTCTCGGGGGCAACTAATGAAAAACTGTTTTTT
TRBD1,TRBJ1-3,TRBV5-4,-,CASSPQGPSSGNTIYF,TGTGCCAGCAGCCCACAGGGGCCATCCTCTGGAAACACCATATATTTT
-,TRBJ2-3,TRBV15,-,CATRRDLTDTQYF,TGTGCCACCCGGCGGGACCTCACAGATACGCAGTATTTT
-,TRBJ1-1,TRBV6-1,-,CASSPPRSNTEAFF,TGTGCCAGCAGCCCCCCGAGAAGTAACACTGAAGCTTTCTTT
TRBD1,TRBJ1-2,TRBV5-4,-,CATQGAGYGYTF,TGTGCCACTCAGGGGGCTGGCTATGGCTACACCTTC
TRBD2,TRBJ2-3,TRBV4-1,-,CASSQGGLASRADTQYF,TGCGCCAGCAGCCAAGGTGGACTAGCGTCAAGGGCAGATACGCAGTATTTT
TRBD1,TRBJ2-6,TRBV5-1,once,CASSLQGNGANVLTF,TGCGCCAGCAGCTTACAGGGGAATGGGGCCAACGTCCTGACTTTC
TRBD2,TRBJ2-1,TRBV7-9,-,CSSMRTGGLVYNEQFF,TGTTCCAGCATGCGAACGGGAGGGCTAGTTTACAATGAGCAGTTCTTC
-,TRBJ2-2,TRBV6-5,-,CASSYSRGGNGELFF,TGTGCCAGCAGTTACTCGAGGGGGGGTAACGGGGAGCTGTTTTTT
-,TRBJ2-7,TRBV6-5,-,CASRNRDGTYEQYF,TGTGCCAGCCGCAACAGGGACGGCACCTACGAGCAGTACTTC
-,TRBJ1-2,TRBV28,few,CASSLEVHGYTF,TGTGCCAGCAGTTTAGAGGTTCACGGCTACACCTTC
-,TRBJ2-1,TRBV9,-,CASSVGGLLIDNEQFF,TGTGCCAGCAGCGTAGGGGGACTCCTCATAGACAATGAGCAGTTCTTC
TRBD2,TRBJ2-1,TRBV6-1,-,CASSGSGGAFEQFF,TGTGCCAGCAGTGGAAGCGGGGGGGCTTTTGAGCAGTTCTTC
TRBD1,TRBJ2-3,TRBV6-1,-,CASIPDRVGTDTQYF,TGTGCCAGCATTCCGGACAGGGTTGGCACAGATACGCAGTATTTT
TRBD2,TRBJ2-1,TRBV4-3,-,CASSLLAGGKEQFF,TGCGCCAGCAGCCTACTAGCGGGAGGTAAAGAGCAGTTCTTC
-,TRBJ2-1,TRBV6-4,few,CASSEGGNPNLRNEQFF,TGTGCCAGCAGTGAAGGCGGAAACCCAAACTTAAGGAATGAGCAGTTCTTC
TRBD2,TRBJ2-3,TRBV25-1,-,CASRLGLATQYF,TGTGCCAGCAGACTGGGACTAGCTACGCAGTATTTT
-,TRBJ1-5,TRBV4-1,-,CASSSQSGTSNQPQHF,TGCGCCAGCAGCTCTCAGTCGGGTACCAGCAATCAGCCCCAGCATTTT
-,TRBJ2-7,TRBV15,-,CATSRDNSYEQYF,TGTGCCACCAGCAGGGACAACTCCTACGAGCAGTACTTC
TRBD2,TRBJ2-7,TRBV4-2,-,CASSQDYGGGHYEQYF,TGTGCCAGCAGCCAAGATTACGGCGGGGGTCATTACGAGCAGTACTTC
TRBD1,TRBJ2-7,TRBV13,few,CASSGRDRAYEQYF,TGTGCCAGCAGCGGCCGGGACAGAGCCTACGAGCAGTACTTC
TRBD1,TRBJ1-2,TRBV4-3,-,CASSQDLGGQTSGGYTF,TGCGCCAGCAGCCAAGACCTCGGGGGACAGACCTCTGGGGGCTACACCTTC